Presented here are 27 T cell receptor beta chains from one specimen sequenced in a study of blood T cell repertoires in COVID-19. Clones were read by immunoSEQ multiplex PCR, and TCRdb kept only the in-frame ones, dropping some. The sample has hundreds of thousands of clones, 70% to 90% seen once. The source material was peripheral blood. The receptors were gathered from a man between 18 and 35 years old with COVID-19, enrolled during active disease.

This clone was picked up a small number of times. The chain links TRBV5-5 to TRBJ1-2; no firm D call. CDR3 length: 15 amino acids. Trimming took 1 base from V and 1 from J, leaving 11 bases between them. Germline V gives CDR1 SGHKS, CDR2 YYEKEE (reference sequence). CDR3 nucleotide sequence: TGTGCCAGCAGCTTGTACCAGGAGGTTAACTATGGCTACACCTTC. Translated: CASSLYQEVNYGYTF.

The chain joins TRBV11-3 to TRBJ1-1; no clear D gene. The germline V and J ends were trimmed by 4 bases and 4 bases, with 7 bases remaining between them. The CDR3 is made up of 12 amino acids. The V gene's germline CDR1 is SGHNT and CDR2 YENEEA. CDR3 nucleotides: TGTGCCAGCAGCTCCGCAGGCACTGAAGCTTTCTTT. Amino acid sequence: CASSSAGTEAFF.

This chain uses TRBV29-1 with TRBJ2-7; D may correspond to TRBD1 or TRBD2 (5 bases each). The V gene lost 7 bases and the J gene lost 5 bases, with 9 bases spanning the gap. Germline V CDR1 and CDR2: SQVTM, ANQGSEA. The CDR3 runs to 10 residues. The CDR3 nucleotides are TGCAGCGGGGGGTCGGACGAGCAGTACTTC. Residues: CSGGSDEQYF.

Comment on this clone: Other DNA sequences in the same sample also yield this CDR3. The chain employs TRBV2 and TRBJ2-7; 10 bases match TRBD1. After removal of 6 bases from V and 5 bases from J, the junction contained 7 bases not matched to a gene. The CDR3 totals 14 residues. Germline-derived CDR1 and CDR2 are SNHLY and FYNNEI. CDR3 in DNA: TGTGCCAGCAGCCGGGACAGGGGTTTCCACGAGCAGTACTTC. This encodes CASSRDRGFHEQYF.

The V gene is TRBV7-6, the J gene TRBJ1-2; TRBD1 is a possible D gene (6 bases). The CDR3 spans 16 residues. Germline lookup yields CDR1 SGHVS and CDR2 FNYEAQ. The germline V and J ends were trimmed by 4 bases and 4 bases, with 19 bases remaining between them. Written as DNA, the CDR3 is TGTGCCAGCAGCTCCAACGGAGGGGGGGGCAGCTATGGCTACACCTTC. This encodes CASSSNGGGGSYGYTF.

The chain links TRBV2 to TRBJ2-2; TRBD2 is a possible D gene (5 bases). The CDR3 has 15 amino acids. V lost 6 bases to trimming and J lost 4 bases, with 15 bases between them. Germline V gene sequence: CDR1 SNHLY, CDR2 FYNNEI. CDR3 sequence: CASSGMGFGTGELFF. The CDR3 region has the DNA TGTGCCAGCAGCGGGATGGGGTTCGGCACCGGGGAGCTGTTTTTT.

CDR3: CSITGDNEQFF. CDR3 in DNA: TGCAGCATTACAGGGGACAATGAGCAGTTCTTC. The chain uses TRBV20-1 and TRBJ2-1; 7 bases are a match to TRBD1. The germline CDR1 and CDR2 sequences are DFQATT and SNEGSKA (reference sequence). The length of the CDR3 is 11 residues.

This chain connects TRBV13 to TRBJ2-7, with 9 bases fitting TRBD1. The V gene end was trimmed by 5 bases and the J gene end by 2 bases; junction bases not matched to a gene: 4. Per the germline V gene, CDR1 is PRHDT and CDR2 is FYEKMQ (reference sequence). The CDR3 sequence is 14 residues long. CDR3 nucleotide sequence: TGTGCCAGCAGCACCGGGACAGGGACCTACGAGCAGTACTTC. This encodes CASSTGTGTYEQYF. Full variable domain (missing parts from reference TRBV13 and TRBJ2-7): AAGVIQSPRHLIKEKRETATLKCYPIPRHDTVYWYQQGPGQDPQFLISFYEKMQSDKGSIPDRFSAQQFSDYHSELNMSSLELGDSALYFCASSTGTGTYEQYFGPGTRLTVT.

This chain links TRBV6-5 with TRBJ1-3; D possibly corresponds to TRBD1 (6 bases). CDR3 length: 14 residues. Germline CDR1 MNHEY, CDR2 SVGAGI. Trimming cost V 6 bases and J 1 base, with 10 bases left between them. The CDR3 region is CASSRDISGNTIYF. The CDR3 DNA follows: TGTGCCAGCAGCCGGGACATTTCTGGAAACACCATATATTTT.

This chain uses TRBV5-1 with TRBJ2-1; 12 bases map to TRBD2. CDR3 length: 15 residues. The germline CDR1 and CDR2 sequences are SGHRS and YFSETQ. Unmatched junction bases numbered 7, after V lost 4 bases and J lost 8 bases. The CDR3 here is CASSQTSGSVYEQFF. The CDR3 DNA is TGCGCCAGCAGCCAGACTAGCGGGAGCGTCTATGAGCAGTTCTTC.

CDR3 sequence (DNA): TGTGCCAGCTCACCGAAGCTAGCGGGGGGGTCCTCCTACGAGCAGTACTTC. It translates to CASSPKLAGGSSYEQYF. J is TRBJ2-7 and V is TRBV18; 12 bases line up with TRBD2. Trimming at V came to 3 bases and at J to 0 bases, leaving 6 bases not matched to a gene. The CDR3 spans 17 residues. Germline assignment: CDR1 KGHSH and CDR2 LQKENI.

The CDR3 region is CAWNQVLAGGGELFF. Here the CDR3 DNA reads TGTGCCTGGAACCAGGTCCTAGCGGGTGGCGGGGAGCTGTTTTTT. The V call is TRBV30, the J call TRBJ2-2; TRBD2 matches 8 bases. Germline V gene sequence: CDR1 GTSNPN, CDR2 SVGIG (reference sequence). This CDR3 contains 15 residues. V trimming: 4 bases; J trimming: 7 bases; junction bases outside the gene matches: 11.

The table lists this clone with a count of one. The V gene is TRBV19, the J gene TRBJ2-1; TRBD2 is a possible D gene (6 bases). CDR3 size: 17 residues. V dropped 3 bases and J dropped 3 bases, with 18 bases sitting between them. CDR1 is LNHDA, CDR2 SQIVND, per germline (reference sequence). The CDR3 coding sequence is TGTGCCAGTAGTATTTTTCCCGGGAGTGGGGTCTACAATGAGCAGTTCTTC. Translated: CASSIFPGSGVYNEQFF.

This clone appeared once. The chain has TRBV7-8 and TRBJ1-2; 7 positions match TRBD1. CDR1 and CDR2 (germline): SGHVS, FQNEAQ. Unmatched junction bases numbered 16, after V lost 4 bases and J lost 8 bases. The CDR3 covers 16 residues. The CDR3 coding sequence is TGTGCCAGCAGCTACGGGGACAGATCGGTTCGCTACGGCTACACCTTC. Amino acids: CASSYGDRSVRYGYTF.

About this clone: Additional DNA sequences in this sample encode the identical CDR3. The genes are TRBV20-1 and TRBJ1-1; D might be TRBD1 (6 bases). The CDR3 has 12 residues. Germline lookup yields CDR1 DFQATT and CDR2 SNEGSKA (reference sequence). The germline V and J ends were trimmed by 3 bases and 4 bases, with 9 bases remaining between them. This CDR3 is CSASGQITEAFF. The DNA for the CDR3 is TGCAGTGCTAGTGGACAGATCACTGAAGCTTTCTTT.

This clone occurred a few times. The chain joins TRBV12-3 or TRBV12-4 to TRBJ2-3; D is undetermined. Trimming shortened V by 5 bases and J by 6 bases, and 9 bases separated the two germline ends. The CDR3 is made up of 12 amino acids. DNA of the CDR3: TGTGCCAGCAGTCCCCTCCTGGATACGCAGTATTTT. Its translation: CASSPLLDTQYF.

The CDR3 sequence: CASSFGTGYGGELFF. The CDR3 nucleotides are TGTGCCAGCAGTTTCGGGACAGGGTACGGCGGGGAGCTGTTTTTT. The chain recombines TRBV27 with TRBJ2-2, with 9 bases lining up with TRBD1. V lost 3 bases and J lost 7; bases outside the gene matches: 6. The germline gives CDR1 MNHEY, CDR2 SMNVEV (reference sequence). The CDR3 covers 15 residues.

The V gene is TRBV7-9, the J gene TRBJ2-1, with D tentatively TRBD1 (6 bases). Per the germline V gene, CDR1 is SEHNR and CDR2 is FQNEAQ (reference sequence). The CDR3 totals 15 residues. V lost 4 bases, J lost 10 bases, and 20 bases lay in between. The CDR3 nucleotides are TGTGCCAGCAGCTCCCCCAGGGGCCTGCTCACCGAGCAGTTCTTC. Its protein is CASSSPRGLLTEQFF.

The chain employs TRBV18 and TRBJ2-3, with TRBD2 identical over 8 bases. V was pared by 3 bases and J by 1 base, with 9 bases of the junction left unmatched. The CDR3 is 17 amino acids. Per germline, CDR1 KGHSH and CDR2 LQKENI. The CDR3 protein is CASSPMNGGAGTDTQYF. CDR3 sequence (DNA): TGTGCCAGCTCACCGATGAACGGGGGGGCAGGCACAGATACGCAGTATTTT.

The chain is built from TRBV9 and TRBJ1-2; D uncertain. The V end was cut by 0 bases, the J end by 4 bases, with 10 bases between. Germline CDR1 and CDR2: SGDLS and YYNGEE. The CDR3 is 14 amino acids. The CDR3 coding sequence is TGTGCCAGCAGCGTAGGAAGCGGCTCCTATGGCTACACCTTC. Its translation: CASSVGSGSYGYTF.

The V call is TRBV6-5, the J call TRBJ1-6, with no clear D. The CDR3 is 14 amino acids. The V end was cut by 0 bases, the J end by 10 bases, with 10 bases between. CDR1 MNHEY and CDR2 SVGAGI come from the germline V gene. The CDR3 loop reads CASSYSTSGSPLHF. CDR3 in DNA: TGTGCCAGCAGTTACTCTACATCGGGATCACCCCTCCACTTT.

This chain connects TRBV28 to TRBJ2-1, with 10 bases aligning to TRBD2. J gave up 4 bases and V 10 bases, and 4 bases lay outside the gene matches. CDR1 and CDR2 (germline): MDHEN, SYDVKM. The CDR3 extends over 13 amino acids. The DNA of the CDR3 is TGTGCCACCTCGGGACTAGCGTACAATGAGCAGTTCTTC. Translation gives CATSGLAYNEQFF.

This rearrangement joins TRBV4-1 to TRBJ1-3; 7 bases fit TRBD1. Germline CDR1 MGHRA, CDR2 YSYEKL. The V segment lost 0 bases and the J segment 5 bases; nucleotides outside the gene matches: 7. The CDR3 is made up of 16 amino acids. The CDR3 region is CASSQDLVGQRNTIYF. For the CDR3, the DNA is TGCGCCAGCAGCCAAGATTTAGTGGGACAGCGAAACACCATATATTTT.

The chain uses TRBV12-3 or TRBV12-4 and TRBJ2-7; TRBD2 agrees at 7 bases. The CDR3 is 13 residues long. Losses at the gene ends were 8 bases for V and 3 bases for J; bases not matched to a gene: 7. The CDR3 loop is CASRGSGDYEQYF. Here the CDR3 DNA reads TGTGCCAGCCGGGGAAGCGGGGACTACGAGCAGTACTTC.

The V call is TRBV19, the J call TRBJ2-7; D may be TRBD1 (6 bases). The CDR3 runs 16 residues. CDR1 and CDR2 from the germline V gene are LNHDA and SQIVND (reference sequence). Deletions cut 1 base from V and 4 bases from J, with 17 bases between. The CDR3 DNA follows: TGTGCCAGTAGTATAGTAAAGGTCTCAGGGGAATACGAGCAGTACTTC. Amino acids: CASSIVKVSGEYEQYF.

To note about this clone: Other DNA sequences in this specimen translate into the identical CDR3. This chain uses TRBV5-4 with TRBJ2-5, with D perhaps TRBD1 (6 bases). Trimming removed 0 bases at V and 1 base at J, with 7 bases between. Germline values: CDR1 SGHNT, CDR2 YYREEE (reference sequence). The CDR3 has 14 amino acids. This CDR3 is CASSLAGAQETQYF. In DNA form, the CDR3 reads TGTGCCAGCAGCTTGGCAGGGGCCCAAGAGACCCAGTACTTC.

The CDR3 protein is CASSLGDSGLAGPDTQYF. The DNA of the CDR3 is TGTGCCAGCAGCTTAGGAGACTCCGGACTAGCGGGGCCAGATACGCAGTATTTT. The chain employs TRBV7-9 and TRBJ2-3; the match to TRBD2 covers 12 bases. V shed 1 base, J shed 4 bases, and the junction held 9 bases outside the gene matches. The germline V gene has CDR1 SEHNR and CDR2 FQNEAQ (reference sequence). The CDR3 is 18 amino acids.